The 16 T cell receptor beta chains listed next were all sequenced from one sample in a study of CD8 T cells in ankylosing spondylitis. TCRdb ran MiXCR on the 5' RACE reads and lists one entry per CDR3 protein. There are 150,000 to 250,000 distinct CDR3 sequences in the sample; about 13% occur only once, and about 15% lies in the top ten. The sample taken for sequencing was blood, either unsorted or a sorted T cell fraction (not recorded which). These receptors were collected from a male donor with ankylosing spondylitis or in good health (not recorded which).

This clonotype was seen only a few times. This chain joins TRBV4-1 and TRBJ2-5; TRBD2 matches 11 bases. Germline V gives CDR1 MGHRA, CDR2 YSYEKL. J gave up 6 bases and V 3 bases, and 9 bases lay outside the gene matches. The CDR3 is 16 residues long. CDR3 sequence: CASSQATSGGGKTQYF. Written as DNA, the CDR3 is TGCGCCAGCAGCCAGGCCACTAGCGGGGGCGGAAAGACCCAGTACTTC.

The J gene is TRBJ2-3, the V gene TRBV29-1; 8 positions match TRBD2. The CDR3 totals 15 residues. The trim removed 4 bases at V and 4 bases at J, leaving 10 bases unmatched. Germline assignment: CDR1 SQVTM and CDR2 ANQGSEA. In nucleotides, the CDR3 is TGCAGCGTTGGAGAACAGGGACTAGAGGCAGATACGCAGTATTTT. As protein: CSVGEQGLEADTQYF.

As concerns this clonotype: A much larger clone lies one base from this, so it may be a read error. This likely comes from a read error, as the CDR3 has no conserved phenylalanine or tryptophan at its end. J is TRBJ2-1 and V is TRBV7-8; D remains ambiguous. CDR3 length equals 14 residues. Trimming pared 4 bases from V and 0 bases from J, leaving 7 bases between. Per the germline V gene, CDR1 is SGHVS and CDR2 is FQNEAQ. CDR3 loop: CASSSRSSYNEQFL. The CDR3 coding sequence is TGTGCCAGCAGCTCACGGAGCTCCTACAATGAGCAGTTCCTC.

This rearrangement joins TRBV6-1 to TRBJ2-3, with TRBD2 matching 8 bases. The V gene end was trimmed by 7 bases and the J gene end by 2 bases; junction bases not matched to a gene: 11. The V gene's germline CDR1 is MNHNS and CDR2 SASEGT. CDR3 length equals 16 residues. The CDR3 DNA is TGTGCCAGCAAAAGAGGGCGGGGGGAGAACACAGATACGCAGTATTTT. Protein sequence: CASKRGRGENTDTQYF.

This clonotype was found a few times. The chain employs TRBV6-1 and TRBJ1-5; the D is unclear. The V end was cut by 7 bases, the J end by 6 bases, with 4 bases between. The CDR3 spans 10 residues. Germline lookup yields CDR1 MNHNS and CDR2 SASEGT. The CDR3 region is CASNGQPQHF. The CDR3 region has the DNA TGTGCCAGCAATGGTCAGCCCCAGCATTTT.

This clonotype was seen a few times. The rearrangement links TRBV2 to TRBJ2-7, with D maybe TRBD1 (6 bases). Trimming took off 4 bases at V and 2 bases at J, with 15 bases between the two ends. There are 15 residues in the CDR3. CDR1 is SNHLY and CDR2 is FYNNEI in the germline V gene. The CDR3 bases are TGTGCCAGCAGTGTCTGGCAGGGGAATCCCTACGAGCAGTACTTC. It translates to CASSVWQGNPYEQYF.

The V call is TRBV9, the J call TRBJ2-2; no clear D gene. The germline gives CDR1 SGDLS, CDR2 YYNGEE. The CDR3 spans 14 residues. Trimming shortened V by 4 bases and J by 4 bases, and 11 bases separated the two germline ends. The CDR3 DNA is TGTGCCAGCAGCCTCGACTCTCCCACCGGGGAGCTGTTTTTT. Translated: CASSLDSPTGELFF.

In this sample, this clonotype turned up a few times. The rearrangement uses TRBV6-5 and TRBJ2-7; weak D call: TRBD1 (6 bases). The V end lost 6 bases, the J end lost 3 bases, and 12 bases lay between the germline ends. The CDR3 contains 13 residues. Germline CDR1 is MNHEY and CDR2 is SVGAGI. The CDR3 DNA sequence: TGTGCCAGCAGCTATAGGACAGTCTACGAGCAGTACTTC. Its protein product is CASSYRTVYEQYF.

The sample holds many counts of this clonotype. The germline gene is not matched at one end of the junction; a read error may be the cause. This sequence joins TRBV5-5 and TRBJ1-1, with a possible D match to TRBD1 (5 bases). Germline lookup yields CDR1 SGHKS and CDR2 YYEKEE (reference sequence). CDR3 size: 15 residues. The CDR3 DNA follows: TGTGCCAGCAGCTTTTCCGGGACCCTGAACATTGAAGCTTTCTTT. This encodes CASSFSGTLNIEAFF.

The CDR3 DNA reads TGTGCCAGCAGCTTGGCGGGTGTGGAGACCCAGTACTTC. The encoded protein is CASSLAGVETQYF. The V call is TRBV7-9, the J call TRBJ2-5; tentative D call: TRBD2 (5 bases). The CDR3 is 13 residues long. With 3 bases removed from V and 5 bases from J, the gap between germline ends came to 10 bases. Germline V gene lookup returns CDR1 SEHNR and CDR2 FQNEAQ (reference sequence).

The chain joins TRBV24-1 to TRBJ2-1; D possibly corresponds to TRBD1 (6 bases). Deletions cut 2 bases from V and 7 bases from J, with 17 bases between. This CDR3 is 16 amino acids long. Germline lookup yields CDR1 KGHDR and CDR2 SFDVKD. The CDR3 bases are TGTGCCACCAGTGATTCGCAGGGGAAAGAAAGGAATGAGCAGTTCTTC. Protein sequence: CATSDSQGKERNEQFF.

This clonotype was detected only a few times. CDR3 nucleotide sequence: TGCGCCAGCAGCCAAAGACCGGGACAGAATCAGCCCCAGCATTTT. Amino acid sequence: CASSQRPGQNQPQHF. The chain joins TRBV4-1 to TRBJ1-5; TRBD1 aligns across 7 bases. The V and J ends lost 2 bases and 4 bases, in that order; junction bases with no gene match: 5. Germline-derived CDR1 and CDR2 are MGHRA and YSYEKL. The CDR3 sequence is 15 residues long.

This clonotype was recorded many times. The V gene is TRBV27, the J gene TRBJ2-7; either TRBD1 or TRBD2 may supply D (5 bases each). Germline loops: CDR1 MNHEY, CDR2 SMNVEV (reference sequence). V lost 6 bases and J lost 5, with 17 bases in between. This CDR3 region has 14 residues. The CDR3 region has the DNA TGTGCCAGCAGCCGTGGGGACCTTACCGACGAGCAGTACTTC. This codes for CASSRGDLTDEQYF.

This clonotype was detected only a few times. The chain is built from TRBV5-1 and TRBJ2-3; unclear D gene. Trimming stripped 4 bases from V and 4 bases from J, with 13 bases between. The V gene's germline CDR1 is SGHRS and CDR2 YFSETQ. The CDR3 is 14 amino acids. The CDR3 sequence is CASSLLRTADTQYF. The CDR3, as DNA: TGCGCCAGCAGCCTGTTGCGGACCGCAGATACGCAGTATTTT.

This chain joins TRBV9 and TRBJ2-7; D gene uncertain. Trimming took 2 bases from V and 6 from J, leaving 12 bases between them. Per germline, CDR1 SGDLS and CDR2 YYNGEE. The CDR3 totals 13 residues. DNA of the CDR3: TGTGCCAGCAGCGTCCACTCAACGGCCGAGCAGTACTTC. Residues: CASSVHSTAEQYF.

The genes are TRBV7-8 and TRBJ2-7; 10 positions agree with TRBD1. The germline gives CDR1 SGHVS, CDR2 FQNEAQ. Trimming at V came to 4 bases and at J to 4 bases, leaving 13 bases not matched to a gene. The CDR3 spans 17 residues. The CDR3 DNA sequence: TGTGCCAGCAGCTCCACCCCCCGACAGGGGGCAATTTACGAGCAGTACTTC. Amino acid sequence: CASSSTPRQGAIYEQYF.